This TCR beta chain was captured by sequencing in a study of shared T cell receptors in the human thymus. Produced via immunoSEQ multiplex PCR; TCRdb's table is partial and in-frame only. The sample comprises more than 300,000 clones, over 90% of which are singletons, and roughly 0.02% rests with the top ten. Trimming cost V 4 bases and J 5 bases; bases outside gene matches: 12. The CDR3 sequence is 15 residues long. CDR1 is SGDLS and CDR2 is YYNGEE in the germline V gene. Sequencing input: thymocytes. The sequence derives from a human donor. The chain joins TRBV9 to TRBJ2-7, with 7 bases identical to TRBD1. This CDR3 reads CASSTGDWQGHEQYF. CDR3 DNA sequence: TGTGCCAGCAGCACAGGGGATTGGCAGGGCCACGAGCAGTACTTC.